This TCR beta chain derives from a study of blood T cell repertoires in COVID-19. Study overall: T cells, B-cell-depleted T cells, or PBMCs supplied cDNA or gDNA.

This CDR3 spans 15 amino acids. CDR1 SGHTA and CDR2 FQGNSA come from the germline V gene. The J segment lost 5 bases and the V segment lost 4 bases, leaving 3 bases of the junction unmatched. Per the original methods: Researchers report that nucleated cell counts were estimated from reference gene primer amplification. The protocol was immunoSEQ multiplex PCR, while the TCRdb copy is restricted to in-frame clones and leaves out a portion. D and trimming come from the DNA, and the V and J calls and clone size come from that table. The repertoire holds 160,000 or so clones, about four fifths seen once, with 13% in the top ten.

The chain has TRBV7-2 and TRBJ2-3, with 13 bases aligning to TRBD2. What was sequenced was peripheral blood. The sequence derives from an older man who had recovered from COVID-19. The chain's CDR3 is CASSSRTSGGDTQYF. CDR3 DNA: TGTGCCAGCAGCTCCCGGACTAGCGGGGGAGATACGCAGTATTTT. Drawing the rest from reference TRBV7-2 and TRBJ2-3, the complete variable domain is GAGVSQSPSNKVTEKGKDVELRCDPISGHTALYWYRQSLGQGLEFLIYFQGNSAPDKSGLPSDRFSAERTGGSVSTLTIQRTQQEDSAVYLCASSSRTSGGDTQYFGPGTRLTVL.